Each of the 3 T cell receptor beta chains below was sequenced from the same sample in a study of cytomegalovirus exposure and HLA in healthy donors (dated by TCRdb to the late 2010s). Library creation used the immunoSEQ multiplex PCR assay. Imported from immuneACCESS, the table was reduced by TCRdb to in-frame sequences with V and J called. These copies leave out some clones; in studies compared against another copy, an unresolved V gene accounts for under half, and the cause of the remainder is not known. The table for this sample lists 150,000 or so clones; roughly 80% of them were counted only once. The ten most abundant clones make up approximately 2.3% of the sample. The sample taken for sequencing was PBMCs. The receptors shown here come from a man between 25 and 39 years old in good health and CMV-seropositive.

The chain recombines TRBV4-3 with TRBJ1-2; 9 bases are shared with TRBD1. The germline gives CDR1 LGHNA, CDR2 YSLEER. V was pared by 2 bases and J by 3 bases, with 4 bases of the junction left unmatched. The CDR3 contains 15 residues. The CDR3 sequence: CASSQQGQGYYGYTF. The CDR3 DNA reads as TGCGCCAGCAGCCAACAGGGACAGGGATACTATGGCTACACCTTC.

The rearrangement joins TRBV28 to TRBJ2-7, with 10 bases that match TRBD1. The germline V gene encodes CDR1 MDHEN and CDR2 SYDVKM. This CDR3 comprises 14 residues. V gave up 3 bases and J gave up 8 bases; unmatched junction bases: 7. The CDR3 bases are TGTGCCAGCAGTTTGGGTGGACAGGGGGAACAGCAGTACTTC. Amino acids: CASSLGGQGEQQYF.

The chain combines TRBV4-3 with TRBJ1-4, with 8 bases identical to TRBD1. The CDR3 totals 18 residues. The V and J ends lost 1 base and 8 bases, in that order; junction bases with no gene match: 15. Germline CDR1 and CDR2: LGHNA and YSLEER. The CDR3 region has the DNA TGCGCCAGCAGCCAAGCGGCGGCTGGGGCAGGGGGCTTAGAAAAACTGTTTTTT. Residues: CASSQAAAGAGGLEKLFF.